The 19 T cell receptor beta chains given below trace back to one sample, sequenced in a study of blood T cell repertoires in COVID-19. Clones were sequenced by immunoSEQ multiplex PCR, and TCRdb holds only the in-frame ones, with some missing. The repertoire holds 350,000 to 450,000 clones, just over 90% seen once, with 0.8% to 0.9% in the top ten. The sequencing input was PBMCs or T cells enriched from blood (not recorded which). These receptors all come from a woman in her forties who had been exposed to COVID-19.

The chain links TRBV5-4 to TRBJ2-5, with 8 positions matching TRBD2. The CDR3 totals 19 residues. The germline gives CDR1 SGHNT, CDR2 YYREEE (reference sequence). V lost 4 bases, J lost 3 bases, and 20 bases stayed unmatched. The CDR3 DNA reads TGTGCCAGCAGCCCATGGGCGCGGACTTCGACTAGCGAAGAAGAGACCCAGTACTTC. Translating it yields CASSPWARTSTSEEETQYF.

The V call is TRBV6-5, the J call TRBJ1-5; TRBD1 matches at 9 bases. The CDR3 is 15 residues long. Germline trimming cut 6 bases from V and 0 bases from J; bases unmatched to any gene: 3. Germline V gives CDR1 MNHEY, CDR2 SVGAGI. CDR3 loop: CASSQGQGSNQPQHF. CDR3 nucleotide sequence: TGTGCCAGCAGCCAGGGACAGGGTAGCAATCAGCCCCAGCATTTT.

The rearrangement joins TRBV18 to TRBJ1-3; possible D gene TRBD1, 6 bases. Trimming shortened V by 1 base and J by 0 bases, and 13 bases separated the two germline ends. Germline assignment: CDR1 KGHSH and CDR2 LQKENI. The CDR3 spans 17 residues. Written as DNA, the CDR3 is TGTGCCAGCTCACCACTCGCCCCAGGGGTCTCTGGAAACACCATATATTTT. This codes for CASSPLAPGVSGNTIYF.

This rearrangement joins TRBV18 to TRBJ2-5, with 10 bases matching TRBD1. The CDR3 has 15 amino acids. V lost 6 bases, J lost 5 bases, and 9 bases stayed unmatched. CDR1 KGHSH and CDR2 LQKENI come from the germline V gene. The CDR3 sequence is CASSLTTGGGETQYF. CDR3 nucleotides: TGTGCCAGCTCCCTCACGACAGGGGGCGGGGAGACCCAGTACTTC.

V gene TRBV19 combines with J gene TRBJ2-5, with 10 bases aligning to TRBD1. Germline assignment: CDR1 LNHDA and CDR2 SQIVND (reference sequence). The CDR3 has 16 residues. With V trimmed by 5 bases and J by 2 bases, 8 bases remained unmatched. Here the CDR3 reads CASSARQGAWQETQYF. DNA for the CDR3: TGTGCCAGTAGTGCCCGACAGGGGGCATGGCAAGAGACCCAGTACTTC.

V usage is TRBV19 and J usage is TRBJ1-2; no clear D gene. The ends were cut back, 3 bases at V and 5 bases at J, with 13 bases in the middle. The germline V gene has CDR1 LNHDA and CDR2 SQIVND (reference sequence). The CDR3 is 14 amino acids. The CDR3 nucleotides are TGTGCCAGTAGTATTGGCCCGGAGGGATATGGCTACACCTTC. Its translation is CASSIGPEGYGYTF.

The chain couples TRBV6-5 to TRBJ2-3; perhaps TRBD2 as D (6 bases). V was shortened by 2 bases and J by 4 bases, with 10 bases between the two germline ends. This CDR3 region has 14 residues. Germline CDR1 and CDR2: MNHEY and SVGAGI. CDR3 in amino acids: CASSYVAAPDTQYF. CDR3 coding DNA: TGTGCCAGCAGTTACGTAGCGGCTCCAGATACGCAGTATTTT.

V and J are TRBV11-3 and TRBJ2-3; possible D gene TRBD2, 6 bases. The CDR3 consists of 12 residues. Deletions cut 5 bases from V and 5 bases from J, with 8 bases between. The germline V gene has CDR1 SGHNT and CDR2 YENEEA. Written as DNA, the CDR3 is TGTGCCAGCAGCCCCGGGGGAGATACGCAGTATTTT. This translates into CASSPGGDTQYF.

The chain has TRBV10-1 and TRBJ1-2; D unclear. CDR1 is WNHNN, CDR2 SYGVQD, per germline (reference sequence). The V end was cut by 8 bases, the J end by 1 base, with 11 bases between. This CDR3 spans 13 amino acids. CDR3 DNA sequence: TGCGCCAGCTCAACATCGCTTAACTATGGCTACACCTTC. It specifies CASSTSLNYGYTF.

This clone was detected once. The rearrangement uses TRBV5-6 and TRBJ1-6; D might be TRBD1 (6 bases). The CDR3 has 16 residues. The germline V gene encodes CDR1 SGHDT and CDR2 YYEEEE. V was shortened by 1 base and J by 4 bases, with 12 bases between the two germline ends. The CDR3: CASSLFRGDYNSPLHF. The CDR3, as DNA: TGTGCCAGCAGCTTGTTCAGGGGCGATTATAATTCACCCCTCCACTTT.

J is TRBJ1-5 and V is TRBV6-2 or TRBV6-3, with D unclear. Per the germline V gene, CDR1 is MNHEY and CDR2 is SVGEGT. CDR3 length: 14 residues. Trimming took 4 bases from V and 6 from J, leaving 13 bases between them. CDR3 sequence: CASSFSWEGQPQHF. The CDR3, as DNA: TGTGCCAGCAGTTTCTCTTGGGAGGGTCAGCCCCAGCATTTT.

In its sample, this clone was seen once. The chain uses TRBV4-3 and TRBJ2-1, with 7 bases identical to TRBD2. The V segment lost 4 bases and the J segment 0 bases; nucleotides outside the gene matches: 9. Germline CDR1 is LGHNA and CDR2 is YSLEER. The CDR3 runs to 17 residues. This chain's CDR3 is CASSLAPRGSSYNEQFF. The CDR3 region has the DNA TGCGCCAGCAGCCTTGCCCCGCGGGGGAGCTCCTACAATGAGCAGTTCTTC.

This chain links TRBV2 with TRBJ1-2; 7 bases match TRBD1. CDR3 length equals 16 residues. J lost 4 bases, V lost 6 bases, and 14 bases had no gene match. Germline CDR1 SNHLY, CDR2 FYNNEI. CDR3 sequence reads: CASRDPTGPSGYGYTF. The CDR3 coding sequence is TGTGCCAGCAGAGACCCGACAGGGCCCTCCGGCTATGGCTACACCTTC.

The J gene is TRBJ1-2, the V gene TRBV6-5; D is possibly TRBD1 (5 bases). Deletions cut 8 bases from V and 6 bases from J, with 13 bases between. The germline CDR1 and CDR2 sequences are MNHEY and SVGAGI. The CDR3 has 12 amino acids. CDR3 sequence (DNA): TGTGCCAGCTTGCTATGGGGCCATGGCTACACCTTC. It encodes CASLLWGHGYTF.

This clone is a singleton in its sample. J is TRBJ2-2 and V is TRBV18, with no clear D. The CDR3 loop spans 16 amino acids. The V end lost 3 bases, the J end lost 3 bases, and 14 bases lay between the germline ends. CDR1 and CDR2 (germline): KGHSH, LQKENI. The DNA for the CDR3 is TGTGCCAGCTCACCGGGCGCCGGTCAGTACACCGGGGAGCTGTTTTTT. Amino acid sequence: CASSPGAGQYTGELFF.

The chain couples TRBV6-5 to TRBJ1-2; tentatively, D is TRBD1 (6 bases). V was trimmed by 6 bases and J by 2 bases, leaving 16 bases between them. Per germline, CDR1 MNHEY and CDR2 SVGAGI. This CDR3 spans 15 amino acids. Written as DNA, the CDR3 is TGTGCCAGCAGCCGCAGACCCGGGACAAACTATGGCTACACCTTC. Protein product: CASSRRPGTNYGYTF.

Notes on this clone: This specimen includes other DNA sequences encoding the same CDR3. The chain recombines TRBV9 with TRBJ1-3; D gene unclear. The CDR3 consists of 15 residues. V dropped 2 bases and J dropped 0 bases, with 9 bases sitting between them. The germline V gene has CDR1 SGDLS and CDR2 YYNGEE. CDR3 coding DNA: TGTGCCAGCAGCGTTGATTCCAGCTCTGGAAACACCATATATTTT. It is translated as CASSVDSSSGNTIYF.

V and J are TRBV25-1 and TRBJ1-2; perhaps TRBD1 as D (5 bases). CDR1 is MGHDK, CDR2 SYGVNS, per germline. This CDR3 has 14 amino acids. Trimming stripped 7 bases from V and 5 bases from J, with 17 bases between. Written as DNA, the CDR3 is TGTGCCAGCACAAGGGGTGATGGAAAGTATGGCTACACCTTC. Translating gives CASTRGDGKYGYTF.

The CDR3 DNA reads as TGTGCCTGGAGGGGACTTAGCACAGATACGCAGTATTTT. This codes for CAWRGLSTDTQYF. J is TRBJ2-3 and V is TRBV30; maybe TRBD2 (6 bases). Germline V lookup: CDR1 GTSNPN, CDR2 SVGIG (reference sequence). The CDR3 is made up of 13 amino acids. Trimming cost V 3 bases and J 0 bases, with 7 bases left between them. Full variable domain (rest looked up from reference TRBV30 and TRBJ2-3): SQTIHQWPATLVQPVGSPLSLECTVEGTSNPNLYWYRQAAGRGLQLLFYSVGIGQISSEVPQNLSASRPQDRQFILSSKKLLLSDSGFYLCAWRGLSTDTQYFGPGTRLTVL.